This T cell receptor beta chain originates from a study of T cell responses to AZD1222 COVID-19 vaccine. Whole-study results and caveats: Donors were largely white British and mainly female; clonal diversity was possibly underestimated. After two AZD1222 doses, spike-specific TCR breadth and depth rose versus day 0.

In the case of this clone: Its antigen is unidentified.

Second doses were pooled across both intervals (about 4 or about 12 weeks). Measured with immunoSEQ multiplex PCR; TCRdb has only the in-frame clones, and not every one. The sample includes approximately 6,100 clones, about 89% of them seen just once. This receptor was obtained from an adult who received the AZD1222 COVID-19 vaccine. Sample: peripheral blood, taken 28 days after the second AZD1222 dose.

The CDR3 is CASSESNRGNTGELFF. As DNA, the CDR3 is TGTGCCAGCAGCGAGTCCAATCGAGGGAACACCGGGGAGCTGTTTTTT. The J gene is TRBJ2-2, the V gene TRBV9; D is uncertain. V was trimmed by 3 bases and J by 1 base, leaving 13 bases between them. Per germline, CDR1 SGDLS and CDR2 YYNGEE. This CDR3 contains 16 residues.